This record looks at one T cell receptor (beta chain) sequence and its context. Library preparation for TCR beta used quantitative 5'-RACE with molecular barcodes. Via MiXCR, TCRdb re-called the 5' RACE reads, giving one row per CDR3 protein. The sample shows about 240,000 distinct CDR3 sequences, about 9.1% of them seen only once. These data are taken from a study of CD8 T cells in ankylosing spondylitis. Germline lookup yields CDR1 SGHTA and CDR2 FQGNSA. Trimming took off 1 base at V and 8 bases at J, with 11 bases between the two ends. The CDR3 has 13 amino acids. This chain connects TRBV7-2 to TRBJ1-2; D unresolved. The sequence was collected from a male donor with ankylosing spondylitis or in good health (not recorded which). Sequencing was done on a sample of blood, either unsorted or a sorted T cell fraction (not recorded which). The CDR3 loop reads CASSLGPAEGYTF. CDR3 sequence (DNA): TGTGCCAGCAGCTTAGGTCCGGCGGAGGGCTACACCTTC.